This T cell receptor beta chain was retrieved from a study of CD8 T cells in ankylosing spondylitis. General study findings and limits: Made up of eight highly homologous variants, a TCR beta motif appeared characteristic of ankylosing spondylitis blood. As reported, disease-linked clones showed significant enrichment in matched ankylosing spondylitis synovial fluid.

The CDR3 is 13 residues long. The trim removed 7 bases at V and 9 bases at J, leaving 7 bases unmatched. In this sample, this clonotype turned up once. The antigen is unknown. Libraries of TCR beta came from quantitative 5'-RACE with molecular barcodes. TCRdb reanalysed the 5' RACE reads using MiXCR and keeps one entry per CDR3 protein. Counted here are 250,000 to 300,000 distinct CDR3 sequences, roughly 20% occurring once; the ten biggest clones make up less than 9.5%. Sequencing was performed on blood, either unsorted or a sorted T cell fraction (not recorded which). The rearrangement links TRBV12-3 or TRBV12-4 to TRBJ2-1; 9 bases align to TRBD1. This sequence originates from a male donor with ankylosing spondylitis or in good health (not recorded which). CDR3 loop: CASNLGQGIEQFF. CDR3 nucleotides: TGTGCCAGCAACTTAGGACAGGGGATTGAGCAGTTCTTC.